The entry below gives a single T cell receptor (beta chain) sequence along with its context. The antigen this receptor binds is unknown. Qualities for individual bases were not recorded, and no much larger clone is one base off. The collaborating institutions used their own protocols to collect whole blood in K2EDTA tubes. For TCRbeta analysis, collaborator samples were shipped as frozen whole blood, as isolated PBMCs, or as DNA extracted from either sample type. The sample belongs to a study of blood T cell repertoires in COVID-19 (dated by TCRdb to about 2020). At the level of the whole study: Samples covering the acute and convalescent phases of COVID-19 were provided by collaborators in the United States, Italy and Spain. The prospective study material was composed of cDNA or gDNA derived from T cells, B-cell-depleted T cells, or PBMCs. Deeply sampled blood TCRbeta repertoires from subjects exposed to, actively infected with, or recovered from COVID-19 were included in the dataset. The repertoires were released in a freely available public database meant as a resource for research on the immune response to SARS-CoV-2. The samples were drawn from two sources: the first 160 participants of the ongoing ImmuneRACE study, and over 1,000 subjects contributed by 6 global collaborators. The sample metadata nearly always contained a de-identified subject ID, COVID-19 status, age in years and sex. Where available, HLA class I and class II types were obtained from metadata supplied by the sample provider rather than from assay-based typing.

The immunoSEQ Assay, a bias-controlled multiplex PCR, was used to amplify TCRbeta CDR3 regions from genomic DNA. In the original analysis: Within the assay, amplification of reference gene primers was used to estimate how many nucleated cells each sample contained. Sequence reads were collapsed and filtered to measure the absolute abundance of every unique TCRbeta CDR3 rearrangement. Productive Simpson clonality was computed per sample as the square root of Simpson's diversity index over productive rearrangements. TCRdb retrieved this table from immuneACCESS and kept in-frame rearrangements only. Not all clones are present; in checked studies, unresolved V genes account for under half, and no reason is known for the remainder. V, J and clone size reflect that table, while D and trimming were determined from the DNA. The sample contains tens of thousands of clones, about 90% of them found a single time. Roughly 2.4% of the sample belongs to the ten largest clones.

What the study reported, not specific to this receptor: How much clinical and demographic metadata was included differed by source and by participant, and the metadata was provided uncurated.

The clonotype comes from a man in his 60s with acute or convalescent COVID-19. The sample comprised peripheral blood.

The CDR3 loop reads CASSRQEMGTGAGGELFF. The DNA sequence is as follows: TGTGCCAGCAGCAGACAAGAAATGGGGACAGGGGCCGGCGGGGAGCTGTTTTTT. The chain joins TRBV21-1 to TRBJ2-2; TRBD1, the table's D call, was not compared with the DNA. TRBV21-1 is a documented pseudogene. From cysteine to phenylalanine, the CDR3 is 18 amino acids long. Just the 54-base CDR3 DNA is kept, in frame starting at base 1.